What follows describes a single TCR beta chain. Its antigen is unknown. This table comes from immunoSEQ multiplex PCR, and its TCRdb copy is limited to in-frame clones, with some not included. The data show about 35,000 clones, roughly 91% seen once. This entry comes from a study of PD-1 blockade in classical Hodgkin lymphoma. Noted time point: newly diagnosed, previously untreated cHL patient sample. Negative magnetic selection isolated CD4+ T cells from thawed PBMCs. Comparator PBMCs were from newly diagnosed, untreated classical Hodgkin lymphoma. Broader study findings: Newly diagnosed patients were said to have less baseline TCR diversity than healthy donors did. Repertoires differed for reasons still undefined, possibly disease activity or prior therapy.

CDR3 length: 19 amino acids. The V segment lost 1 base and the J segment 0 bases; nucleotides outside the gene matches: 12. Germline CDR1 is WNHNN and CDR2 is SYGVQD (reference sequence). The sequence came from a human donor with classical Hodgkin lymphoma. The chain recombines TRBV10-1 with TRBJ1-5; TRBD1 aligns across 7 bases. Sequencing input: CD4+ T cells from blood. CDR3 DNA sequence: TGCGCCAGCAGTGAGTTTGTGCGAACAGGGGAGAATAGCAATCAGCCCCAGCATTTT. This gives the protein CASSEFVRTGENSNQPQHF.